The 8 T cell receptor beta chains below all came from one sample that was sequenced in a study of T-cell reconstitution after alpha-beta-depleted transplantation in children listed by TCRdb under 2016. The library was produced with PCR. TCRdb records Illumina HiSeq 2500 as the sequencer. Molecular barcoding was employed in the preparation of TCR libraries, with unique molecular identifiers being used to normalize TCRbeta repertoire quantification. TCRdb trimmed the raw reads at Q25, called clones with MiXCR and kept productive beta chains. Under each unique CDR3 protein, matching rows form one entry showing the most common genes and DNA. The sample yields a few hundred thousand distinct CDR3 sequences; 10% to 15% were counted once. The ten most abundant clones make up over 2% of the sample. The treatment or condition label, read with the paper, signifies: allogeneic hematopoietic cell transplantation with graft depleted of TCRalphabeta T cells and CD19 B cells.

The sequencing used PBMCs, mostly from graft donor cells, collected 360 days after TCRalphabeta/CD19-depleted stem cell transplant. Receptors originate from a male patient under 18 who had a stem cell transplant for acute myeloid leukemia, so the T cells may come from the graft donor.

This clonotype was counted a few times. The chain recombines TRBV14 with TRBJ1-1; the D gene is possibly TRBD1 (6 bases). Trimming removed 4 bases at V and 1 base at J, with 13 bases between. The CDR3 spans 15 residues. Germline V gene lookup returns CDR1 SGHDN and CDR2 FVKESK. CDR3: CASSRQDRANTEAFF. The CDR3 nucleotides read TGTGCCAGCAGCCGGCAGGACAGAGCGAACACTGAAGCTTTCTTT.

This clonotype has just a few counts. The genes are TRBV4-3 and TRBJ2-2; a weak D match, TRBD1 (5 bases). CDR3 length: 16 amino acids. V lost 4 bases, J lost 4 bases, and 16 bases lay in between. The germline V gene encodes CDR1 LGHNA and CDR2 YSLEER. The CDR3 spells CASSRWLQETTGELFF. The CDR3 nucleotides read TGCGCCAGCAGCCGCTGGTTACAGGAGACCACCGGGGAGCTGTTTTTT.

This clonotype was recorded a few times. This chain links TRBV6-2 or TRBV6-3 with TRBJ2-7; D gene ambiguous. CDR1 and CDR2 (germline): MNHEY, SVGEGT. The CDR3 extends over 13 amino acids. The ends were cut back, 3 bases at V and 0 bases at J, with 6 bases in the middle. The CDR3 DNA reads TGTGCCAGCAGTTATGACCGCTCCTACGAGCAGTACTTC. Residues: CASSYDRSYEQYF.

V and J are TRBV27 and TRBJ2-3; 9 nucleotides match TRBD1. This CDR3 contains 15 residues. V shed 5 bases and J 3 bases; nucleotides not matched to a gene: 6. The germline gives CDR1 MNHEY, CDR2 SMNVEV (reference sequence). The CDR3 nucleotides read TGTGCCAGCAGTCACGCCGGGACAGGGACAGATACGCAGTATTTT. Protein: CASSHAGTGTDTQYF.

This clonotype was seen more than once but under ten times. The J gene is TRBJ2-2, the V gene TRBV20-1, with 11 nucleotides matching TRBD1. With 1 base clipped from V and 4 bases from J, the junction kept 2 bases outside the gene matches. CDR1 and CDR2 from the germline V gene are DFQATT and SNEGSKA (reference sequence). The CDR3 is 15 amino acids. CDR3 sequence (DNA): TGCAGTGCTAGAGCCGGGACAGGGGGCACCGGGGAGCTGTTTTTT. Translating gives CSARAGTGGTGELFF.

This clonotype was seen a single time. The rearrangement joins TRBV3-1 to TRBJ2-5; possible D gene TRBD2, 6 bases. The V gene's germline CDR1 is LGHDT and CDR2 YNNKEL (reference sequence). The CDR3 sequence is 15 residues long. With 3 bases removed from V and 4 bases from J, the gap between germline ends came to 15 bases. In DNA, the CDR3 is TGTGCCAGCAGCCAGCGACCCGCGGGGCGAGAGACCCAGTACTTC. Translation: CASSQRPAGRETQYF.

The chain couples TRBV19 to TRBJ1-4; 10 nucleotides agree with TRBD1. This CDR3 spans 14 amino acids. Looked up from germline, CDR1 is LNHDA and CDR2 is SQIVND (reference sequence). Trimming cost V 6 bases and J 7 bases; bases outside gene matches: 5. CDR3 in amino acids: CASRRGTGVEKLFF. The DNA for the CDR3 is TGTGCCAGTAGGAGGGGGACAGGGGTTGAAAAACTGTTTTTT.

The J gene is TRBJ2-7, the V gene TRBV7-2, with TRBD2 as a possible D gene (7 bases). The CDR3 extends over 12 amino acids. CDR1 SGHTA and CDR2 FQGNSA come from the germline V gene. Between the trimmed V and J ends, which lost 4 bases and 8 bases, there was a span of 12 bases. This chain's CDR3 is CASSSPGGQQYF. The CDR3 nucleotides are TGTGCCAGCAGCTCTCCGGGGGGCCAGCAGTACTTC.